Listed here is a single TCR beta chain. Its target is unknown. Source study methods: Quality scores were absent from the junction-only immunoSEQ sequences, so filtering differed. Profiled with immunoSEQ multiplex PCR; TCRdb holds only in-frame clones, not every one. The V and J calls and clone size come from that table; D and trimming were worked out from the DNA. Altogether about 660,000 clones are present, around 72% being singletons, with the ten largest covering 1.7%. These data come from a study of shared clonotypes between healthy human individuals. The study's findings and limits: Naive subsets generally exceeded memory subsets in estimated richness. Clonotype sharing across donors was expected to vary with sequencing depth. Rarefaction showed that sequencing of sorted subsets was incomplete (despite large depth).

V shed 6 bases and J 0 bases; nucleotides not matched to a gene: 5. The CDR3 spans 15 residues. Germline CDR1 and CDR2: MNHEY and SVGAGI. The genes are TRBV6-5 and TRBJ1-1; 9 bases are shared with TRBD1. The sequence came from a woman in her 30s in good health. The sample was memory CD4+ T cells sorted from blood. Subset specified: CD45RA-negative fraction. CDR3 DNA: TGTGCCAGCAGGGCCCGGGACAGGGTGAACACTGAAGCTTTCTTT. Amino acid sequence: CASRARDRVNTEAFF.